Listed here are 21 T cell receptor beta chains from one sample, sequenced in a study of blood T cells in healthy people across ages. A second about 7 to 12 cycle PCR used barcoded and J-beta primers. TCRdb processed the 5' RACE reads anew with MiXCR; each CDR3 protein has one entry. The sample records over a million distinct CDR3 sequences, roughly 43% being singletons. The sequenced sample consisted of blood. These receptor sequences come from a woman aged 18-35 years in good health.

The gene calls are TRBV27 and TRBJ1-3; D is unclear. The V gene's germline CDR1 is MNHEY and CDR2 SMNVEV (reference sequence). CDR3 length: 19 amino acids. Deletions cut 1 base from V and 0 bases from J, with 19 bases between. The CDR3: CASSLYFSPTADSGNTIYF. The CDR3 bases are TGTGCCAGCAGTTTATACTTCTCCCCTACGGCAGACTCTGGAAACACCATATATTTT.

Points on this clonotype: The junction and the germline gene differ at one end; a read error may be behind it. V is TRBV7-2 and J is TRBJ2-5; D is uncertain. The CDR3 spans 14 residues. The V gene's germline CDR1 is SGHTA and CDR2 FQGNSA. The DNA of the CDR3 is TGTGCCGGCAGCTTTAGGGCCAGTAGGGATGAGCAGTACTTC. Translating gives CAGSFRASRDEQYF.

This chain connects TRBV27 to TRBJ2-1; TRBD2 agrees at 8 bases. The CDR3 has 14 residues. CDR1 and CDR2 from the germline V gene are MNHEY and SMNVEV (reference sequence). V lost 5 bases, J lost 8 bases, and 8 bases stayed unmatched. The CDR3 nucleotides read TGTGCCAGCAGTATGGGGGTTAGCGGGGATGAGCAGTTCTTC. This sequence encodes CASSMGVSGDEQFF.

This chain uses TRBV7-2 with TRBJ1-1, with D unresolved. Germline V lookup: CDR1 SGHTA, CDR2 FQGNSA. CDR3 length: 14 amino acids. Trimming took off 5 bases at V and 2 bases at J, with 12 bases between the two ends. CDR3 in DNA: TGTGCCAGCAGCAAAACGACCCTCAACACTGAAGCTTTCTTT. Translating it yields CASSKTTLNTEAFF.

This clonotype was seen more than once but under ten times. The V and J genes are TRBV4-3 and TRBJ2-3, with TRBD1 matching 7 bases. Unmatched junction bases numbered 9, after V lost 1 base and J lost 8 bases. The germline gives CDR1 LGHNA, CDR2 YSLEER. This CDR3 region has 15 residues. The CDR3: CASSQALLQGSTQYF. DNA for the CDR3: TGCGCCAGCAGCCAAGCCCTCTTACAGGGGAGTACGCAGTATTTT.

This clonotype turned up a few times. The CDR3 nucleotides are TGTGCCATCGGGGGGACTAATGAAAAACTGTTTTTT. Its translation: CAIGGTNEKLFF. The chain employs TRBV10-3 and TRBJ1-4, with D perhaps TRBD1 (5 bases). CDR3 size: 12 residues. V lost 8 bases and J lost 2, with 6 bases in between. Germline values: CDR1 ENHRY, CDR2 SYGVKD.

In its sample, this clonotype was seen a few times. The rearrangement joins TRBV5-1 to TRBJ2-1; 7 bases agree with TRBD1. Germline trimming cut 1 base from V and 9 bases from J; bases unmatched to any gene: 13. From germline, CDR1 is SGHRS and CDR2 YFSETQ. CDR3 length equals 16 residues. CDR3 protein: CASSLQQGLRLGEQFF. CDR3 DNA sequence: TGCGCCAGCAGCTTGCAACAGGGGTTACGTTTGGGTGAGCAGTTCTTC.

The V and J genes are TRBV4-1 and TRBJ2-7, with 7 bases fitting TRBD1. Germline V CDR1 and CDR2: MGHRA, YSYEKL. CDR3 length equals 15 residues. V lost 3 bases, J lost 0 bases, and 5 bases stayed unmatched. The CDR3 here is CASSHVRDSSYEQYF. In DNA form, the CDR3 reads TGCGCCAGCAGCCACGTACGGGACAGCTCCTACGAGCAGTACTTC.

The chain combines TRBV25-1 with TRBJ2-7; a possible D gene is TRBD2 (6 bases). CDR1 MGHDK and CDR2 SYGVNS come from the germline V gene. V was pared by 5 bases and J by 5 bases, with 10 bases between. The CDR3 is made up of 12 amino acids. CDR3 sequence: CASSQGGDEQYF. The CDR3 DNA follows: TGTGCCAGCAGTCAGGGCGGGGACGAGCAGTACTTC.

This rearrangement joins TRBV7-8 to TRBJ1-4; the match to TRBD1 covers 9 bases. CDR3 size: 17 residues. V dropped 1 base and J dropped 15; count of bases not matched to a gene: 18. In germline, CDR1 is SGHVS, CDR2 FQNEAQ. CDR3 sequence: CASSLGGAGTGPLKVFF. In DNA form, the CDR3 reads TGTGCCAGCAGCTTAGGAGGGGCCGGGACAGGGCCCTTGAAAGTGTTTTTT.

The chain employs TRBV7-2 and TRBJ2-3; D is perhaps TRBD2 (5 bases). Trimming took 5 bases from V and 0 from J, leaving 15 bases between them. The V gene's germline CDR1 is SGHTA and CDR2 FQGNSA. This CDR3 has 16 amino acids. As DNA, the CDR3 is TGTGCCAGCAGCGCACGGACTGGCGCTAGCACAGATACGCAGTATTTT. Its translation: CASSARTGASTDTQYF.

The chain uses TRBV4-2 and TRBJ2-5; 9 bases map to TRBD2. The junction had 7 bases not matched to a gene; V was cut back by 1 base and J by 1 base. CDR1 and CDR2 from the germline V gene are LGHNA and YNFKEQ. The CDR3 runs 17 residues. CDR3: CASSQAAGGELQETQYF. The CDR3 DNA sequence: TGTGCCAGCAGCCAAGCAGCGGGAGGTGAGCTCCAAGAGACCCAGTACTTC.

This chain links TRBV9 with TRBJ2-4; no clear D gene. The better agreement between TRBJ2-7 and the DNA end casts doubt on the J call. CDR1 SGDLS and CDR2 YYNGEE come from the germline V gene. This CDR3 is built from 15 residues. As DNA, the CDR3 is TGTGCCAGCAGCGTAGGAGGAGAGTGGAACTACGAGCAGTACTTC. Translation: CASSVGGEWNYEQYF.

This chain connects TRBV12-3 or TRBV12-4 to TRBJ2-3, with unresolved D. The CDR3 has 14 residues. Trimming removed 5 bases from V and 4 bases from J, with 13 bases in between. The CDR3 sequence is CASSNHSTADTQYF. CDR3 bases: TGTGCCAGCAGTAACCACTCAACCGCAGATACGCAGTATTTT.

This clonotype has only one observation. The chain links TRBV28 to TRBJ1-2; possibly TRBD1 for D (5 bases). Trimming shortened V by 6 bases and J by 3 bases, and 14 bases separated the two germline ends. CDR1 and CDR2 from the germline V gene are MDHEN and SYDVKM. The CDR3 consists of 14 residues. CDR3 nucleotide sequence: TGTGCCAGCAGGGTCGGGGGATATGACTATGGCTACACCTTC. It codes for CASRVGGYDYGYTF.

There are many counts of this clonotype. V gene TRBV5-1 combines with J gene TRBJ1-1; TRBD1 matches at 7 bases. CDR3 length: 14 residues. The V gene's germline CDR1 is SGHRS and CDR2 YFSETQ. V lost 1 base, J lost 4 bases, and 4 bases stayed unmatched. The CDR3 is CASSLTTGRTEAFF. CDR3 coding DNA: TGCGCCAGCAGCTTGACGACAGGGCGCACTGAAGCTTTCTTT.

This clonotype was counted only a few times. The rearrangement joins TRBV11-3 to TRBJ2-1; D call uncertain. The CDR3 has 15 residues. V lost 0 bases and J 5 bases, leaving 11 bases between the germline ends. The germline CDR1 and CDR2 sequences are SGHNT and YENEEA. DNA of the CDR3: TGTGCCAGCAGCTTAGAAGGAACGATAAACAATGAGCAGTTCTTC. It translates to CASSLEGTINNEQFF.

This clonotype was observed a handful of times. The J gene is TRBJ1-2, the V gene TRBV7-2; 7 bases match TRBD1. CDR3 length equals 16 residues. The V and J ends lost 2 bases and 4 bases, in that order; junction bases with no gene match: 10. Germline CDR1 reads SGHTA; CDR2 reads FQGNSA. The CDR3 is CASSLTPTGVAYGYTF. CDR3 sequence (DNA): TGTGCCAGCAGCTTAACCCCCACAGGGGTAGCCTATGGCTACACCTTC. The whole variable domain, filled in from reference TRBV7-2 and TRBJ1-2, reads GAGVSQSPSNKVTEKGKDVELRCDPISGHTALYWYRQSLGQGLEFLIYFQGNSAPDKSGLPSDRFSAERTGGSVSTLTIQRTQQEDSAVYLCASSLTPTGVAYGYTFGSGTRLTVV.

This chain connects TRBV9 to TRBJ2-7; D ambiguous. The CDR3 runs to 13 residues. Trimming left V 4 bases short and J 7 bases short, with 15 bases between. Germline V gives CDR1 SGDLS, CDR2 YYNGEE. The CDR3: CASSPALHNEQYF. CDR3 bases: TGTGCCAGCAGCCCAGCCCTGCACAATGAGCAGTACTTC.

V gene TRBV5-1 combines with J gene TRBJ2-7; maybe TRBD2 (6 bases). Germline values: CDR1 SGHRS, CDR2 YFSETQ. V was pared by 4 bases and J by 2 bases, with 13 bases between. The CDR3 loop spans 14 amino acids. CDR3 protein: CASSLRSGAYEQYF. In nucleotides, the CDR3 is TGCGCCAGCAGCCTCCGTAGCGGAGCCTACGAGCAGTACTTC.

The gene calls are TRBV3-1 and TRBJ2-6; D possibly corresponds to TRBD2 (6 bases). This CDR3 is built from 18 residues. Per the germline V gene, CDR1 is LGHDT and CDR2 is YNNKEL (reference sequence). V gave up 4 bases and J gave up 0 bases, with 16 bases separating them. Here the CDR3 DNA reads TGTGCCAGCAGCCGTAATATCCGGGACTTCTCTGGGGCCAACGTCCTGACTTTC. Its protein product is CASSRNIRDFSGANVLTF.